This T cell receptor (beta chain) was recorded in a study of cytomegalovirus exposure and HLA in healthy donors. The PCR used 60 Vbeta and 13 Jbeta primers. The method was immunoSEQ multiplex PCR; TCRdb's version includes in-frame clones alone and lacks a portion of them. In the table there are about 130,000 clones, 70% to 80% of which are singletons. Points on this clone: Antigen unknown.

Findings and caveats of the study: A further, later analysis showed that HLA-associated TCR beta chains (compared with equally common others) were more clonally expanded.

Germline values: CDR1 SGHRS, CDR2 YFSETQ. The CDR3 runs to 12 residues. The germline V and J ends were trimmed by 3 bases and 6 bases, with 8 bases remaining between them. This chain links TRBV5-1 with TRBJ2-3, with D possibly matching TRBD1 (5 bases). This clonotype was sampled from a woman aged 60-75 years in good health and CMV-seropositive. The sequenced sample consisted of PBMCs. CDR3 region: CASSSSGDTQYF. DNA of the CDR3: TGCGCCAGCAGCTCGTCAGGGGATACGCAGTATTTT.